The 4 T cell receptor beta chains below were found in one sample sequenced in a study of cytomegalovirus exposure and HLA in healthy donors. 13 Jbeta primers and 60 Vbeta primers were used for the PCR. The method was immunoSEQ multiplex PCR; TCRdb's version includes in-frame clones alone and lacks a portion of them. The table lists around 140,000 clones, around 80% of them singletons. What was sequenced was PBMCs. The receptors shown here come from a man younger than 35 in good health and CMV-seropositive.

CDR3 amino acids: CASSLSGRAPTYEQYF. The CDR3 DNA reads TGTGCCAGCAGTCTTAGCGGGAGGGCCCCCACCTACGAGCAGTACTTC. This sequence joins TRBV28 and TRBJ2-7, with 11 bases fitting TRBD2. Trimming took 5 bases from V and 2 from J; bases not matched to a gene: 8. The CDR3 is 16 amino acids. CDR1 MDHEN and CDR2 SYDVKM come from the germline V gene.

V usage is TRBV5-5 and J usage is TRBJ2-2; no reliable D call. Trimming shortened V by 4 bases and J by 4 bases, and 8 bases separated the two germline ends. The CDR3 loop spans 13 amino acids. The germline V gene encodes CDR1 SGHKS and CDR2 YYEKEE (reference sequence). The CDR3 DNA sequence: TGTGCCAGCAGCCCTACGGGCACCGGGGAGCTGTTTTTT. Translating gives CASSPTGTGELFF.

The sample holds a few counts of this clone. The chain uses TRBV6-1 and TRBJ2-1; weak D call: TRBD2 (6 bases). This CDR3 has 16 amino acids. Germline V lookup: CDR1 MNHNS, CDR2 SASEGT. Trimming shortened V by 2 bases and J by 3 bases, and 14 bases separated the two germline ends. The DNA of the CDR3 is TGTGCCAGCAGTGAACGGGTCTCTAGCGTCTACAATGAGCAGTTCTTC. Translating it yields CASSERVSSVYNEQFF.

The J gene is TRBJ2-5, the V gene TRBV5-1, with 12 bases matching TRBD1. The end of the DNA aligns better with TRBJ2-7, so the J call may be wrong. Germline CDR1 is SGHRS and CDR2 is YFSETQ. The CDR3 spans 14 residues. The CDR3 loop reads CASSTGQGADEQYF. DNA of the CDR3: TGCGCCAGCAGCACGGGACAGGGGGCGGACGAGCAGTACTTC.